What follows describes a single T cell receptor beta chain. The antigen remains unidentified. The data stem from a study of cytomegalovirus exposure and HLA in healthy donors. Study-level information: The approximately 110 validation repertoires were reported in a later analysis to have been generated on the same platform as the 666 first-cohort repertoires.

Generated by immunoSEQ multiplex PCR, the TCRdb table keeps only in-frame clones and is missing some. The sample carries about 220,000 clones, 75% to 95% recorded once. Study-level findings and limits: Reported performance of the classifier showed diagnosis of cytomegalovirus status with high specificity and sensitivity. The tendency of first-cohort TCR clusters to co-occur in the 120 or so validation repertoires emerged from a later analysis. The authors listed over 150 TCR beta chains as cytomegalovirus-associated.

The CDR3 extends over 14 amino acids. Germline lookup yields CDR1 MNHNS and CDR2 SASEGT. Trimming shortened V by 3 bases and J by 2 bases, and 9 bases separated the two germline ends. The specimen was PBMCs. This TCR was sampled from a young woman in good health and CMV-seronegative. The chain recombines TRBV6-1 with TRBJ2-3, with D possibly TRBD2 on 6 matching bases. CDR3: CASSDIAATDTQYF. CDR3 nucleotide sequence: TGTGCCAGCAGTGATATAGCGGCCACAGATACGCAGTATTTT.